Listed here is a single TCR beta chain. Memory CD8 T cells were sorted as CD8+CD4-CD45RA-, any CCR7 status. The data were taken from a study of CD39 and CD103 CD8 tumor-infiltrating T cells. Whole-study context: An ovarian cancer patient and a couple of HNSCC patients had repertoire comparisons shown.

DNA input per subset was roughly 8,500 to 110,000 sorted cells. Generated by immunoSEQ multiplex PCR, the TCRdb table keeps only in-frame clones and is missing some. The repertoire consists of about 15,000 clones, with about 93% occurring once and the leading ten covering 3.5% to 5.5%. The CDR3 length is 12 residues. V gave up 3 bases and J gave up 8 bases, with 8 bases separating them. Germline loops: CDR1 MNHEY, CDR2 SVGAGI. Material for sequencing was CD8+ T cells sorted from blood. Subset here: total memory CD8 T cells (CD45RA-CCR7+/-) from blood or uninvolved lymph node. V usage is TRBV6-5 and J usage is TRBJ2-1; D is perhaps TRBD1 (6 bases). The sequence derives from a human donor with head and neck squamous cell carcinoma. The CDR3 DNA reads as TGTGCCAGCAGTTATAACAGGGATGAGCAGTTCTTC. Its translation: CASSYNRDEQFF.